The source of this T cell receptor (beta chain) is a study of neoadjuvant anti-PD-1 for oral cavity cancer. On the study more broadly: Patients mostly received three to four biweekly nivolumab doses at 3 mg/kg before surgery. Whole-study findings and limits: Each response group had just a few patients in TCR analyses.

PBMCs were not maintained or expanded in culture before analysis. The germline CDR1 and CDR2 sequences are MRHNA and SNTAGT. The CDR3 sequence is 16 residues long. Trimming left V 0 bases short and J 4 bases short, with 14 bases between. Comment on this clone: Antigen: not known.

Sequenced by immunoSEQ multiplex PCR; TCRdb stores in-frame clones only, minus some. The sample has about 79,000 clones, about 86% seen once; the top ten hold roughly 3.4%. The TCR comes from a person aged 35-79 years with oral cavity squamous cell carcinoma. This specimen consisted of PBMCs, obtained before nivolumab (anti-PD-1) treatment. This chain connects TRBV6-4 to TRBJ2-3; either TRBD1 or TRBD2 may supply D (6 bases each). The CDR3: CASSDSRGAGADTQYF. CDR3 sequence (DNA): TGTGCCAGCAGTGACTCAAGGGGGGCTGGGGCAGATACGCAGTATTTT.